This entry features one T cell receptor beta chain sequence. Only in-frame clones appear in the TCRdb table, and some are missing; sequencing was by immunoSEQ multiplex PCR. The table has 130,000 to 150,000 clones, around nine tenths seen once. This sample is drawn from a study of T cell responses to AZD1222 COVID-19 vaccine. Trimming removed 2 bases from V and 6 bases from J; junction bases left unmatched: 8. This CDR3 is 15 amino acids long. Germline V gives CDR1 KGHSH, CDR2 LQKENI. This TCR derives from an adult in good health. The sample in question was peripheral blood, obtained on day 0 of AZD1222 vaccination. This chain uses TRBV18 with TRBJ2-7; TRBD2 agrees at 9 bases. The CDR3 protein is CASSPIQAGGREQYF. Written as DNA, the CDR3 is TGTGCCAGCTCACCAATCCAAGCGGGAGGTCGCGAGCAGTACTTC.